Listed below are T cell receptor beta chains from one sample, sequenced in a study of blood T cells in healthy people across ages. TCRdb fed the 5' RACE reads into MiXCR, producing one record per CDR3 protein. This repertoire shows about 1,600,000 distinct CDR3 sequences, 40% to 50% found once; its top ten account for 7% to 9.5%. Sequencing was carried out using blood. The source of these receptors is a woman in her late teens or twenties in good health. The CDR3 runs from the conserved cysteine through the conserved F or W. D genes are given only for firm matches. Clone size, where shown, is once, few, many, or a class for clones that have expanded.

D	size	V	J	CDR3	DNA
NA	once	TRBV5-1	TRBJ2-3	CASSFTGSTDMQYF	TGCGCCAGCAGCTTTACAGGGAGCACAGATATGCAGTATTTT
TRBD2	few	TRBV11-3	TRBJ2-1	CASSAHTAGGFNEQFF	TGTGCCAGCAGCGCCCACACCGCGGGGGGTTTCAATGAGCAGTTCTTC
TRBD2	NA	TRBV12-3/TRBV12-4	TRBJ2-3	CASSLIRGGLSTDTQYF	TGTGCCAGCAGTTTGATCCGGGGGGGCTTGTCCACAGATACGCAGTATTTT
NA	few	TRBV20-1	TRBJ2-3	CSAGPEYTDTQYF	TGCAGTGCTGGCCCCGAATACACAGATACGCAGTATTTT
NA	NA	TRBV11-2	TRBJ2-7	CASSLPLYEQYF	TGTGCCAGCAGCTTACCGCTCTACGAGCAGTACTTC
TRBD1	few	TRBV5-1	TRBJ2-1	CASIDRDRGKLSSYNEQFF	TGCGCCAGCATCGACCGGGACAGGGGGAAATTGAGCTCCTACAATGAGCAGTTCTTC
TRBD1	NA	TRBV5-1	TRBJ1-4	CASRPRGARGATNEKLFF	TGCGCCAGCAGGCCCAGGGGGGCGAGAGGTGCAACTAATGAAAAACTGTTTTTT
NA	NA	TRBV20-1	TRBJ2-5	CSAVLVAQETQYF	TGCAGTGCTGTCCTAGTCGCCCAAGAGACCCAGTACTTC
NA	NA	TRBV2	TRBJ2-3	CAIVSGKGTDTQYF	TGTGCCATCGTCTCAGGGAAAGGAACAGATACGCAGTATTTT
TRBD2	NA	TRBV20-1	TRBJ2-3	CSARGTSGEFTDTQYF	TGCAGTGCTAGAGGGACTAGCGGGGAGTTCACAGATACGCAGTATTTT
TRBD2	NA	TRBV5-1	TRBJ2-2	CASSALGGGYTGELFF	TGCGCCAGCAGCGCCCTCGGCGGGGGGTACACCGGGGAGCTGTTTTTT
TRBD2	few	TRBV27	TRBJ2-7	CATSQNPSGGPTYEQYF	TGTGCCACCTCACAAAACCCAAGCGGGGGGCCTACCTACGAGCAGTACTTC
NA	NA	TRBV6-5	TRBJ1-2	CASSYAGDVGGYTF	TGTGCCAGCAGTTACGCAGGGGATGTCGGTGGCTACACCTTC
TRBD1	NA	TRBV24-1	TRBJ2-7	CATSTSETGTYEQYF	TGTGCCACCAGTACATCCGAGACAGGGACCTACGAGCAGTACTTC
TRBD2	NA	TRBV20-1	TRBJ2-7	CSATRTSGGSYEQYF	TGCAGTGCTACACGGACTAGCGGGGGGTCTTACGAGCAGTACTTC
TRBD2	few	TRBV7-9	TRBJ2-1	CASSLVVGLAGDNEQFF	TGTGCCAGCAGCCTTGTTGTTGGACTAGCGGGAGACAATGAGCAGTTCTTC